The 22 T cell receptor beta chains reported below all come from one sample, sequenced in a study of vaccination effects on CD4 cells after COVID-19. Before sequencing took place, the ViraFEST assay used viral peptide pools to expand antigen-specific CD4+ T cells. Subsequent to a culture period of more than 9 days, CD4+ T cells were isolated. Vaccine administered to participants consisted of two doses of either BNT162b2 or mRNA-1273. Sequencing used immunoSEQ multiplex PCR; TCRdb keeps in-frame clones, though not all of them. This repertoire shows tens of thousands of clones, roughly 80% found once; its top ten account for about 1.2%. Which antigens these TCRs recognize remains unknown. The sequencing here drew on CD4+ T cells from PBMCs cultured with HCoV-OC43 spike peptides, taken after COVID-19 vaccination. Subset specified: HCoV-OC43 spike overlapping peptide pool stimulation. The receptors were gathered from a human donor who received a COVID-19 vaccine.

This clone has just a few counts. This sequence joins TRBV7-2 and TRBJ1-3; 7 bases match TRBD1. With V trimmed by 4 bases and J by 0 bases, 9 bases remained unmatched. The CDR3 spans 17 residues. CDR1 SGHTA and CDR2 FQGNSA come from the germline V gene. CDR3 sequence (DNA): TGTGCCAGCAGCTCGATAGACAGGGCAAGCTCTGGAAACACCATATATTTT. It codes for CASSSIDRASSGNTIYF.

The rearrangement uses TRBV3-1 (or the pseudogene TRBV3-2) and TRBJ2-2; D possibly corresponds to TRBD1 (6 bases). The CDR3 runs to 16 residues. V dropped 1 base and J dropped 4 bases, with 13 bases sitting between them. In germline, CDR1 is LGHDT, CDR2 YNNKEL (reference sequence). CDR3 DNA: TGTGCCAGCAGCCAAGGACAGGACCTGTTCACCGGGGAGCTGTTTTTT. Translated: CASSQGQDLFTGELFF.

The CDR3 loop is CASRVATGADYGYTF. The CDR3 coding sequence is TGCGCCAGCAGAGTAGCCACAGGGGCCGACTATGGCTACACCTTC. V gene TRBV5-1 combines with J gene TRBJ1-2; 7 bases agree with TRBD1. Per germline, CDR1 SGHRS and CDR2 YFSETQ. This CDR3 spans 15 amino acids. V trimming: 5 bases; J trimming: 3 bases; junction bases outside the gene matches: 10.

The CDR3 loop reads CATSGRNTLTDTQYF. In DNA, the CDR3 is TGTGCCACCAGTGGTCGGAACACGCTCACAGATACGCAGTATTTT. The gene calls are TRBV24-1 and TRBJ2-3; D remains unclear. This CDR3 region has 15 residues. The germline V gene has CDR1 KGHDR and CDR2 SFDVKD. Trimming took off 5 bases at V and 2 bases at J, with 13 bases between the two ends.

This clone was seen more than once but under ten times. The chain carries TRBV27 and TRBJ2-2; a possible D gene is TRBD2 (6 bases). V gave up 1 base and J gave up 0 bases, with 18 bases separating them. Per germline, CDR1 MNHEY and CDR2 SMNVEV (reference sequence). The CDR3 is 19 residues long. This CDR3 is CASSLYDVGGVSNTGELFF. For the CDR3, the DNA is TGTGCCAGCAGTTTATACGATGTTGGCGGGGTATCGAACACCGGGGAGCTGTTTTTT.

The gene calls are TRBV5-1 and TRBJ1-2; D gene unclear. Trimming shortened V by 1 base and J by 2 bases, and 6 bases separated the two germline ends. The CDR3 length is 13 residues. Germline V gives CDR1 SGHRS, CDR2 YFSETQ. CDR3 in DNA: TGCGCCAGCAGCTTGCACACCAACTATGGCTACACCTTC. This codes for CASSLHTNYGYTF.

This chain uses TRBV11-3 with TRBJ2-3; no clear D. V gave up 2 bases and J gave up 4 bases, with 10 bases separating them. This CDR3 contains 14 residues. Per the germline V gene, CDR1 is SGHNT and CDR2 is YENEEA. The CDR3 coding sequence is TGTGCCAGCAGCTTAATGAGTGGGGCAGATACGCAGTATTTT. Amino acid sequence: CASSLMSGADTQYF. The entire variable domain, with the rest obtained from reference TRBV11-3 and TRBJ2-3, is as follows: EAGVVQSPRYKIIEKKQPVAFWCNPISGHNTLYWYLQNLGQGPELLIRYENEEAVDDSQLPKDRFSAERLKGVDSTLKIQPAELGDSAVYLCASSLMSGADTQYFGPGTRLTVL.

The V call is TRBV19, the J call TRBJ1-1; 10 positions agree with TRBD1. The CDR3 runs to 14 residues. Germline V lookup: CDR1 LNHDA, CDR2 SQIVND (reference sequence). V dropped 5 bases and J dropped 10; count of bases not matched to a gene: 10. Here the CDR3 reads CASSSTGTGVVAFF. The CDR3 DNA reads as TGTGCCAGTAGTTCGACCGGGACAGGGGTTGTAGCTTTCTTT. Supplemented by reference TRBV19 and TRBJ1-1, the full variable domain reads DGGITQSPKYLFRKEGQNVTLSCEQNLNHDAMYWYRQDPGQGLRLIYYSQIVNDFQKGDIAEGYSVSREKKESFPLTVTSAQKNPTAFYLCASSSTGTGVVAFFGQGTRLTVV.

V gene TRBV6-5 combines with J gene TRBJ2-3; no clear D gene. The CDR3 has 11 residues. Germline CDR1 and CDR2: MNHEY and SVGAGI. Trimming removed 3 bases at V and 7 bases at J, with 5 bases between. The CDR3 protein is CASSYSHTQYF. The CDR3, as DNA: TGTGCCAGCAGTTATTCCCATACGCAGTATTTT.

The gene calls are TRBV13 and TRBJ1-1, with no clear D. The germline V gene encodes CDR1 PRHDT and CDR2 FYEKMQ (reference sequence). V was pared by 2 bases and J by 2 bases, with 6 bases between. CDR3 length: 13 residues. In DNA form, the CDR3 reads TGTGCCAGCAGCTTAAACCAAAACACTGAAGCTTTCTTT. Its translation: CASSLNQNTEAFF.

This clone appeared a single time. The chain is built from TRBV18 and TRBJ2-7, with TRBD1 matching 8 bases. J was trimmed by 5 bases and V by 2 bases; bases with no gene match: 14. The CDR3 is 17 residues long. Germline CDR1 KGHSH, CDR2 LQKENI. The CDR3 nucleotides read TGTGCCAGCTCACCAATGACAGGGGTCCTCGGCAGCCACGAGCAGTACGTC. It is translated as CASSPMTGVLGSHEQYV.

The chain employs TRBV28 and TRBJ2-7, with a tentative D call TRBD1 (6 bases). Germline lookup yields CDR1 MDHEN and CDR2 SYDVKM. The V gene lost 5 bases and the J gene lost 2 bases, with 10 bases spanning the gap. This CDR3 is 13 amino acids long. CDR3 protein: CASSQGNTYEQYV. The CDR3 bases are TGTGCCAGCAGTCAGGGGAACACCTACGAGCAGTACGTC.

The rearrangement links TRBV7-9 to TRBJ2-6; 10 bases are shared with TRBD1. Germline-derived CDR1 and CDR2 are SEHNR and FQNEAQ (reference sequence). Trimming removed 5 bases from V and 3 bases from J; junction bases left unmatched: 7. CDR3 length equals 17 residues. The DNA of the CDR3 is TGTGCCAGCAGCCCCAAGACAGGGGGCCTTGGGGCCAACGTCCTGACTTTC. Encoded protein: CASSPKTGGLGANVLTF. Full variable domain (remainder filled in from reference TRBV7-9 and TRBJ2-6): DTGVSQNPRHKITKRGQNVTFRCDPISEHNRLYWYRQTLGQGPEFLTYFQNEAQLEKSRLLSDRFSAERPKGSFSTLEIQRTEQGDSAMYLCASSPKTGGLGANVLTFGAGSRLTVL.

This chain connects TRBV27 to TRBJ2-3; 10 nucleotides agree with TRBD1. V shed 6 bases and J 4 bases; nucleotides not matched to a gene: 10. The V gene's germline CDR1 is MNHEY and CDR2 SMNVEV (reference sequence). This CDR3 contains 16 residues. The CDR3: CASSGGVGQGADTQYF. Here the CDR3 DNA reads TGTGCCAGCAGCGGAGGGGTAGGACAGGGGGCAGATACGCAGTATTTT.

This clone appeared a few times. CDR3 in amino acids: CASSYSADTQYF. The DNA for the CDR3 is TGCGCCAGCAGTTATAGCGCGGATACGCAGTATTTT. The V call is TRBV5-1, the J call TRBJ2-3; D is possibly TRBD2 (5 bases). Germline lookup yields CDR1 SGHRS and CDR2 YFSETQ. V lost 5 bases to trimming and J lost 6 bases, with 10 bases between them. The CDR3 runs 12 residues.

V gene TRBV5-5 combines with J gene TRBJ1-4; D is unresolved. Germline V CDR1 and CDR2: SGHKS, YYEKEE (reference sequence). There are 13 residues in the CDR3. V was clipped by 5 bases and J by 11 bases, with 16 bases between them. The DNA for the CDR3 is TGTGCCAGCAGTCCTCGGGAGCATACGAAACTGTTTTTT. Amino acid sequence: CASSPREHTKLFF.

This chain connects TRBV29-1 to TRBJ1-5; the match to TRBD1 covers 7 bases. The CDR3 has 12 amino acids. The junction had 2 bases not matched to a gene; V was cut back by 4 bases and J by 5 bases. CDR1 is SQVTM, CDR2 ANQGSEA, per germline. The DNA of the CDR3 is TGCAGCGTTGCCCAGGGGGATCAGCCCCAGCATTTT. Amino acid sequence: CSVAQGDQPQHF.

The chain couples TRBV28 to TRBJ1-2, with D perhaps TRBD1 (5 bases). Looked up from germline, CDR1 is MDHEN and CDR2 is SYDVKM. There are 14 residues in the CDR3. V was trimmed by 2 bases and J by 8 bases, leaving 15 bases between them. The CDR3 protein is CASSLILRRDGYTF. DNA for the CDR3: TGTGCCAGCAGTTTAATTCTCCGCAGGGACGGCTACACCTTC.

The V and J genes are TRBV19 and TRBJ1-4; weak D call: TRBD1 (5 bases). This CDR3 is built from 15 residues. V was shortened by 5 bases and J by 2 bases, with 12 bases between the two germline ends. Germline V lookup: CDR1 LNHDA, CDR2 SQIVND (reference sequence). CDR3 nucleotide sequence: TGTGCCAGTAGTGATCCAGGGCTCACTAATGAAAAACTGTTTTTT. It specifies CASSDPGLTNEKLFF. Variable domain in full (rest from reference TRBV19 and TRBJ1-4): DGGITQSPKYLFRKEGQNVTLSCEQNLNHDAMYWYRQDPGQGLRLIYYSQIVNDFQKGDIAEGYSVSREKKESFPLTVTSAQKNPTAFYLCASSDPGLTNEKLFFGSGTQLSVL.

There are a few counts of this clone. This rearrangement joins TRBV5-5 to TRBJ2-7; TRBD1 agrees at 8 bases. This CDR3 is 13 amino acids long. Germline CDR1 and CDR2: SGHKS and YYEKEE (reference sequence). V shed 4 bases, J shed 5 bases, and the junction held 5 bases outside the gene matches. CDR3 sequence (DNA): TGTGCCAGCAGCCGTCAGACAGGGGACGAGCAGTACGTC. Translation gives CASSRQTGDEQYV.

This chain uses TRBV5-6 with TRBJ2-7; possibly TRBD2 for D (8 bases). The germline V and J ends were trimmed by 2 bases and 4 bases, with 22 bases remaining between them. CDR3 size: 17 residues. Germline CDR1 reads SGHDT; CDR2 reads YYEEEE. CDR3: CASSFRGVLSGGYEQYV. CDR3 nucleotide sequence: TGTGCCAGCAGCTTCAGGGGGGTGTTGAGCGGGGGTTACGAGCAGTACGTC.

The chain links TRBV6-5 to TRBJ1-5, with D maybe TRBD1 (5 bases). Looked up from germline, CDR1 is MNHEY and CDR2 is SVGAGI. The CDR3 has 14 residues. Trimming took off 5 bases at V and 7 bases at J, with 15 bases between the two ends. CDR3 sequence reads: CASSRRVGGQPQHF. CDR3 DNA: TGTGCCAGCAGTCGTCGAGTCGGGGGACAGCCCCAGCATTTT.